One and the same sample provided the 17 T cell receptor beta chains below, sequenced in a study of cytomegalovirus exposure and HLA in healthy donors. PCR used 60 Vbeta primers and 13 Jbeta primers. Sequenced by immunoSEQ multiplex PCR; TCRdb stores in-frame clones only, minus some. The sample lists approximately 100,000 clones, approximately 80% occurring once. Sequenced input: PBMCs. Source of these receptors: a woman in her late teens or twenties in good health and CMV-seropositive.

V is TRBV4-2 and J is TRBJ1-5, with D tentatively TRBD1 (6 bases). Germline values: CDR1 LGHNA, CDR2 YNFKEQ. This CDR3 has 15 residues. V was shortened by 0 bases and J by 7 bases, with 13 bases between the two germline ends. The CDR3 sequence is CASSQETGREQPQHF. The CDR3 DNA sequence: TGTGCCAGCAGCCAAGAAACAGGGCGTGAGCAGCCCCAGCATTTT.

This sequence joins TRBV30 and TRBJ2-7; D may be TRBD2 (5 bases). V was shortened by 3 bases and J by 6 bases, with 15 bases between the two germline ends. The germline CDR1 and CDR2 sequences are GTSNPN and SVGIG (reference sequence). The CDR3 runs to 13 residues. CDR3 sequence: CAWSVGGRGEQYF. The CDR3 DNA sequence: TGTGCCTGGAGCGTAGGCGGCCGGGGCGAGCAGTACTTC.

Details on this clone: Without the conserved terminal phenylalanine or tryptophan, this CDR3 likely stems from a read error. The CDR3 loop reads CSASPGRGEQYL. In DNA form, the CDR3 reads TGCAGCGCCTCCCCTGGAAGGGGCGAGCAGTACCTC. The J gene is TRBJ2-7, the V gene TRBV29-1, with D maybe TRBD1 (5 bases). V lost 7 bases to trimming and J lost 6 bases, with 16 bases between them. The CDR3 spans 12 residues. Germline CDR1 reads SQVTM; CDR2 reads ANQGSEA.

The chain carries TRBV5-1 and TRBJ1-5; tentatively, D is TRBD1 (5 bases). The CDR3 length is 15 residues. Germline CDR1 SGHRS, CDR2 YFSETQ. V was cut by 4 bases and J by 7 bases, with 18 bases left in between. The CDR3 reads CASSPGGGFLQPQHF. The CDR3 DNA is TGCGCCAGCAGCCCGGGGGGGGGATTCCTCCAGCCCCAGCATTTT.

J is TRBJ2-7 and V is TRBV6-5; 11 nucleotides agree with TRBD2. This CDR3 spans 14 amino acids. Germline lookup yields CDR1 MNHEY and CDR2 SVGAGI. Trimming removed 5 bases from V and 6 bases from J; junction bases left unmatched: 6. The CDR3 DNA follows: TGTGCCAGCAGTCAAGGACTAGCGGGTTTCGAGCAGTACTTC. Translating it yields CASSQGLAGFEQYF.

This chain links TRBV30 with TRBJ1-2; TRBD1 is a possible D gene (6 bases). The CDR3 totals 16 residues. CDR1 and CDR2 (germline): GTSNPN, SVGIG (reference sequence). The V end was cut by 3 bases, the J end by 4 bases, with 21 bases between. The CDR3 spells CAWSPRQGHLPYGYTF. The DNA for the CDR3 is TGTGCCTGGAGCCCCCGTCAGGGACACCTACCCTATGGCTACACCTTC.

In this sample, this clone turned up once. The J gene is TRBJ2-5, the V gene TRBV7-8, with D possibly TRBD2 on 7 matching bases. Germline CDR1 is SGHVS and CDR2 is FQNEAQ. The CDR3 loop spans 15 amino acids. V lost 5 bases to trimming and J lost 5 bases, with 18 bases between them. CDR3 nucleotides: TGTGCCAGCAGCCCAGCCCGGGGGGCTAGTGAGACCCAGTACTTC. Its protein is CASSPARGASETQYF.

The rearrangement links TRBV9 to TRBJ2-2; 9 nucleotides align to TRBD2. The V segment lost 0 bases and the J segment 7 bases; nucleotides outside the gene matches: 10. CDR1 is SGDLS, CDR2 YYNGEE, per germline. The CDR3 has 17 residues. The CDR3 loop reads CASSVDGGRAGIGELFF. CDR3 DNA sequence: TGTGCCAGCAGCGTAGATGGCGGGAGGGCCGGGATCGGGGAGCTGTTTTTT.

This rearrangement joins TRBV30 to TRBJ1-1; D is undetermined. This CDR3 has 12 amino acids. Germline CDR1 reads GTSNPN; CDR2 reads SVGIG (reference sequence). Trimming shortened V by 0 bases and J by 10 bases, and 12 bases separated the two germline ends. The CDR3 DNA reads TGTGCCTGGAGTGTGGGCAGGCCTGGAGCTTTCTTT. As protein: CAWSVGRPGAFF.

The genes are TRBV7-9 and TRBJ2-7; TRBD2 matches 12 bases. Looked up from germline, CDR1 is SEHNR and CDR2 is FQNEAQ (reference sequence). The CDR3 is made up of 15 amino acids. With V trimmed by 4 bases and J by 5 bases, 6 bases remained unmatched. CDR3 loop: CASSSGLAGLNEQYF. The CDR3 DNA is TGTGCCAGCAGCTCCGGACTAGCGGGACTGAACGAGCAGTACTTC.

This clone turned up a few times. The chain is built from TRBV27 and TRBJ2-7, with a possible D match to TRBD1 (6 bases). The length of the CDR3 is 14 residues. The germline V gene has CDR1 MNHEY and CDR2 SMNVEV (reference sequence). With 0 bases removed from V and 3 bases from J, the gap between germline ends came to 9 bases. The CDR3 reads CASSLSGQLYEQYF. Written as DNA, the CDR3 is TGTGCCAGCAGTTTATCAGGACAGCTCTACGAGCAGTACTTC.

The chain carries TRBV1 and TRBJ2-2; TRBD2, the D gene given by the table, was not confirmed from the DNA. TRBV1 constitutes a pseudogene. The CDR3 runs 12 residues. DNA of the CDR3: TGCACCGGAGAGAGGGAACCCGGGGAGCTGTTTTTT. It yields the protein CTGEREPGELFF.

The chain employs TRBV7-9 and TRBJ1-5; D is ambiguous. The germline CDR1 and CDR2 sequences are SEHNR and FQNEAQ (reference sequence). V was shortened by 3 bases and J by 2 bases, with 5 bases between the two germline ends. This CDR3 has 13 residues. This CDR3 is CASSFQGNQPQHF. DNA for the CDR3: TGTGCCAGCAGCTTCCAGGGCAATCAGCCCCAGCATTTT.

Note on this clone: The conserved phenylalanine or tryptophan is not found at the CDR3 terminus, so this likely reflects a read error. The chain is built from TRBV5-4 and TRBJ2-7; possible D gene TRBD2, 6 bases. Germline CDR1 SGHNT, CDR2 YYREEE (reference sequence). V was clipped by 4 bases and J by 3 bases, with 17 bases between them. CDR3 length equals 15 residues. The DNA for the CDR3 is TGTGCCAGCAGCCTCGGGACTCCTGCTGTCTACGAGCAGTACCTC. Residues: CASSLGTPAVYEQYL.

The V and J genes are TRBV5-8 and TRBJ2-1; TRBD2 aligns across 9 bases. In germline, CDR1 is SGHTS, CDR2 YDEGEE. With V trimmed by 0 bases and J by 8 bases, 6 bases remained unmatched. This CDR3 contains 15 residues. CDR3 region: CASSLDPSGNHEQFF. The DNA for the CDR3 is TGTGCCAGCAGCTTGGACCCTAGCGGGAACCATGAGCAGTTCTTC. Full variable domain (outside the CDR3, taken from reference TRBV5-8 and TRBJ2-1): EAGVTQSPTHLIKTRGQQATLRCSPISGHTSVYWYQQALGLGLQFLLWYDEGEERNRGNFPPRFSGRQFPNYSSELNVNALELEDSALYLCASSLDPSGNHEQFFGPGTRLTVL.

The chain uses TRBV5-8 and TRBJ1-1; D remains unclear. This CDR3 spans 13 amino acids. From germline, CDR1 is SGHTS and CDR2 YDEGEE. Deletions cut 6 bases from V and 3 bases from J, with 12 bases between. CDR3 loop: CASNLTPYTEAFF. DNA for the CDR3: TGTGCCAGCAACCTGACACCTTACACTGAAGCTTTCTTT.

This clone was observed a single time. The chain is built from TRBV11-2 and TRBJ2-5, with D perhaps TRBD2 (5 bases). This CDR3 spans 15 amino acids. V lost 5 bases and J 2 bases, leaving 15 bases between the germline ends. The germline gives CDR1 SGHAT, CDR2 FQNNGV. The DNA of the CDR3 is TGTGCCAGCAGCCCGGACTTTGGAGGACAAGAGACCCAGTACTTC. This translates into CASSPDFGGQETQYF.